The 30 T cell receptor beta chains reported below all come from one sample, sequenced in a study of T-cell reconstitution after alpha-beta-depleted transplantation in children. TCRbeta library construction was performed incorporating unique molecular identifiers. TCRdb fed the PCR reads into MiXCR, producing one record per CDR3 protein. The profile shows hundreds of thousands of distinct CDR3 sequences, more than 20% of them singletons. The input for sequencing was PBMCs, mostly from graft donor cells, taken 360 days after TCRalphabeta/CD19-depleted stem cell transplant. Every receptor here comes from a boy under two years old who had a stem cell transplant for acute myeloid leukemia, so the T cells may come from the graft donor.

This clonotype appeared many times. The V and J genes are TRBV28 and TRBJ2-7; 9 nucleotides align to TRBD2. The length of the CDR3 is 17 residues. V lost 3 bases and J lost 4; bases outside the gene matches: 13. Germline loops: CDR1 MDHEN, CDR2 SYDVKM. CDR3: CASSFRGGSGGPYEQYV. CDR3 nucleotides: TGTGCCAGCAGTTTCAGGGGAGGTAGCGGGGGACCATACGAGCAGTACGTC.

The chain is built from TRBV11-2 and TRBJ2-1; possible D gene TRBD1, 5 bases. Between the trimmed V and J ends, which lost 4 bases and 6 bases, there was a span of 13 bases. The CDR3 sequence is 14 residues long. The germline CDR1 and CDR2 sequences are SGHAT and FQNNGV. As DNA, the CDR3 is TGTGCCAGCAGCTCAACGACAGATTTCAATGAGCAGTTCTTC. Protein product: CASSSTTDFNEQFF.

At least ten counts were recorded for this clonotype. The chain has TRBV15 and TRBJ2-3, with 10 positions matching TRBD2. Germline V lookup: CDR1 LNHNV, CDR2 YYDKDF (reference sequence). Trimming cost V 0 bases and J 2 bases; bases outside gene matches: 11. The CDR3 has 19 residues. DNA for the CDR3: TGTGCCACCAGCAGAGAGGGGAGGAAAGCGGGGGGGCTCACAGATACGCAGTATTTT. This gives the protein CATSREGRKAGGLTDTQYF.

This clonotype was found a few times. This chain links TRBV20-1 with TRBJ2-1; maybe TRBD1 (5 bases). V was trimmed by 2 bases and J by 0 bases, leaving 17 bases between them. The germline CDR1 and CDR2 sequences are DFQATT and SNEGSKA (reference sequence). CDR3 length: 17 amino acids. CDR3 amino acids: CSARRGLPRFSYNEQFF. CDR3 nucleotides: TGCAGTGCTAGAAGGGGTCTTCCCCGGTTCTCCTACAATGAGCAGTTCTTC.

The chain is built from TRBV5-6 and TRBJ1-2; D gene unclear. CDR3 length: 12 amino acids. V lost 1 base and J 7 bases, leaving 8 bases between the germline ends. Germline CDR1 SGHDT, CDR2 YYEEEE. The CDR3 loop reads CASSLFPGGYTF. The CDR3 region has the DNA TGTGCCAGCAGCTTGTTTCCGGGTGGCTACACCTTC.

This chain connects TRBV12-5 to TRBJ1-1; D unclear. The CDR3 has 13 residues. V lost 6 bases to trimming and J lost 2 bases, with 10 bases between them. CDR1 and CDR2 from the germline V gene are LGHNT and FRNRAP. The CDR3 here is CASGRTPNTEAFF. In DNA, the CDR3 is TGTGCTAGTGGCCGTACCCCCAACACTGAAGCTTTCTTT. Full variable domain (outside the CDR3, taken from reference TRBV12-5 and TRBJ1-1): DARVTQTPRHKVTEMGQEVTMRCQPILGHNTVFWYRQTMMQGLELLAYFRNRAPLDDSGMPKDRFSAEMPDATLATLKIQPSEPRDSAVYFCASGRTPNTEAFFGQGTRLTVV.

This clonotype occurred many times. The chain has TRBV7-3 and TRBJ2-3, with TRBD1 matching 7 bases. Per germline, CDR1 SGHTA and CDR2 FQGTGA. V lost 8 bases to trimming and J lost 4 bases; unmatched junction nucleotides: 6. The CDR3 has 13 amino acids. The chain's CDR3 is CASGPGGADTQYF. The CDR3 coding sequence is TGTGCCAGCGGTCCAGGGGGAGCAGATACGCAGTATTTT. The full variable domain, rest sourced from reference TRBV7-3 and TRBJ2-3, is GAGVSQTPSNKVTEKGKYVELRCDPISGHTALYWYRQSLGQGPEFLIYFQGTGAADDSGLPNDRFFAVRPEGSVSTLKIQRTERGDSAVYLCASGPGGADTQYFGPGTRLTVL.

The chain joins TRBV29-1 to TRBJ1-2; D call uncertain. The CDR3 extends over 11 amino acids. V lost 0 bases to trimming and J lost 8 bases, with 7 bases between them. Germline CDR1 is SQVTM and CDR2 is ANQGSEA. The CDR3 reads CSVEEMGGYTF. DNA of the CDR3: TGCAGCGTTGAAGAGATGGGGGGCTACACCTTC.

V gene TRBV29-1 combines with J gene TRBJ1-4; D gene ambiguous. The CDR3 is made up of 10 amino acids. V was shortened by 5 bases and J by 6 bases, with 4 bases between the two germline ends. Germline V gene data show CDR1 as SQVTM and CDR2 as ANQGSEA. In DNA, the CDR3 is TGCAGCGTTTCTGATGAAAAACTGTTTTTT. This sequence encodes CSVSDEKLFF. The entire variable domain, with the rest obtained from reference TRBV29-1 and TRBJ1-4, is as follows: SAVISQKPSRDICQRGTSLTIQCQVDSQVTMMFWYRQQPGQSLTLIATANQGSEATYESGFVIDKFPISRPNLTFSTLTVSNMSPEDSSIYLCSVSDEKLFFGSGTQLSVL.

CDR3 in amino acids: CSAYSSGGHSKNIQYF. Written as DNA, the CDR3 is TGCAGTGCATATTCTAGCGGGGGACACTCGAAAAACATTCAGTACTTC. This sequence joins TRBV20-1 and TRBJ2-4, with 10 bases that match TRBD2. V dropped 6 bases and J dropped 4; count of bases not matched to a gene: 12. The CDR3 is 16 residues long. From germline, CDR1 is DFQATT and CDR2 SNEGSKA (reference sequence).

This clonotype was seen many times. The J gene is TRBJ1-1, the V gene TRBV29-1; no reliable D call. The CDR3 is made up of 11 amino acids. The germline V gene encodes CDR1 SQVTM and CDR2 ANQGSEA. The V and J ends lost 7 bases and 0 bases respectively, with 6 bases between them. CDR3 nucleotides: TGCAGCGGCAGTATGAACACTGAAGCTTTCTTT. Amino acids: CSGSMNTEAFF.

This clonotype has a count of ten or more. The chain carries TRBV6-1 and TRBJ1-2; D perhaps matches TRBD1 (6 bases). Germline CDR1 is MNHNS and CDR2 is SASEGT. Trimming removed 5 bases from V and 8 bases from J, with 15 bases in between. The CDR3 length is 13 residues. The CDR3 sequence: CASSRNRDKGYTF. The CDR3 DNA sequence: TGTGCCAGCAGTAGAAACCGGGACAAGGGCTACACCTTC.

This clonotype was seen many times. This chain links TRBV9 with TRBJ2-1, with TRBD1 matching over 11 bases. V lost 3 bases, J lost 6 bases, and 5 bases stayed unmatched. CDR1 is SGDLS, CDR2 YYNGEE, per germline. The CDR3 consists of 15 residues. The CDR3 bases are TGTGCCAGCAGCGGACGGACAGGGGGCCGCAATGAGCAGTTCTTC. It translates to CASSGRTGGRNEQFF.

The rearrangement links TRBV12-3 or TRBV12-4 to TRBJ2-5; 10 bases map to TRBD2. The CDR3 contains 19 residues. V was clipped by 2 bases and J by 3 bases; unmatched bases: 15. The CDR3 coding sequence is TGTGCCAGCAGTTTACCCAGCGGGGGGGCGAGATCGCGTAAAGAGACCCAGTACTTC. This gives the protein CASSLPSGGARSRKETQYF.

This clonotype was seen just once. This sequence joins TRBV24-1 and TRBJ2-2; D might be TRBD1 (6 bases). Germline V lookup: CDR1 KGHDR, CDR2 SFDVKD. Trimming took off 1 base at V and 3 bases at J, with 14 bases between the two ends. This CDR3 has 17 residues. The CDR3 loop is CATSDFRSSGDTGELFF. The CDR3 DNA sequence: TGTGCCACCAGTGATTTTCGATCCTCAGGGGACACCGGGGAGCTGTTTTTT.

This clonotype was observed a single time. V is TRBV20-1 and J is TRBJ2-3, with D possibly being TRBD2 (6 bases). The CDR3 totals 17 residues. From germline, CDR1 is DFQATT and CDR2 SNEGSKA (reference sequence). With 3 bases removed from V and 0 bases from J, the gap between germline ends came to 19 bases. The DNA of the CDR3 is TGCAGTGCTAGGGAGGGTGGCAGGCCTATTAGCACAGATACGCAGTATTTT. It yields the protein CSAREGGRPISTDTQYF.

This clonotype was counted between two and nine times. V gene TRBV12-3 or TRBV12-4 combines with J gene TRBJ2-1; 8 bases align to TRBD1. Germline trimming cut 4 bases from V and 16 bases from J; bases unmatched to any gene: 21. The CDR3 totals 16 residues. The CDR3 sequence: CASSWGQETPTTSNFF. The DNA for the CDR3 is TGTGCCAGCAGTTGGGGACAGGAGACACCTACCACCTCCAATTTCTTC.

Many counts were recorded for this clonotype. The V call is TRBV20-1, the J call TRBJ1-6; maybe TRBD1 (6 bases). The CDR3 has 13 residues. V lost 3 bases and J 9 bases, leaving 12 bases between the germline ends. Per the germline V gene, CDR1 is DFQATT and CDR2 is SNEGSKA (reference sequence). The CDR3 DNA reads as TGCAGTGCTAGGTGGACAGAACTTTCACCCCTCCACTTT. Its translation: CSARWTELSPLHF.

This clonotype has just a few counts. The rearrangement links TRBV20-1 to TRBJ2-3; maybe TRBD2 (6 bases). Trimming cost V 3 bases and J 2 bases, with 15 bases left between them. The CDR3 runs 15 residues. Looked up from germline, CDR1 is DFQATT and CDR2 is SNEGSKA (reference sequence). This chain's CDR3 is CSARPRRVNTDTQYF. CDR3 in DNA: TGCAGTGCTAGGCCGAGGAGGGTCAACACAGATACGCAGTATTTT.

The chain links TRBV4-1 to TRBJ1-2, with TRBD1 as a possible D gene (6 bases). The CDR3 is made up of 12 amino acids. Trimming pared 9 bases from V and 3 bases from J, leaving 11 bases between. Germline CDR1 and CDR2: MGHRA and YSYEKL. This chain's CDR3 is CASSGDYYGYTF. The CDR3 bases are TGCGCCAGTTCAGGGGACTACTATGGCTACACCTTC.

This clonotype has a count of ten or more. The gene calls are TRBV29-1 and TRBJ2-2; D is possibly TRBD1 (5 bases). Germline CDR1 reads SQVTM; CDR2 reads ANQGSEA. V was trimmed by 4 bases and J by 5 bases, leaving 8 bases between them. The CDR3 is made up of 12 amino acids. In nucleotides, the CDR3 is TGCAGCGTTGTTTCAGGGACCGGGGAGCTGTTTTTT. Its protein product is CSVVSGTGELFF.

V usage is TRBV5-2 and J usage is TRBJ2-3; whether TRBD2, the table's D call, matches the DNA was not checked. TRBV5-2 is reported as a pseudogene. The CDR3 runs to 15 residues. CDR3 nucleotides: TGTGCCAGCAACCCGCTAGCGGGGGTTACAGATACGCAGTATTTT. It yields the protein CASNPLAGVTDTQYF.

The chain carries TRBV12-3 or TRBV12-4 and TRBJ2-5; the D gene is possibly TRBD1 (5 bases). The length of the CDR3 is 12 residues. Trimming stripped 5 bases from V and 4 bases from J, with 8 bases between. CDR3: CASSQGLETQYF. In DNA, the CDR3 is TGTGCCAGCAGTCAGGGTTTAGAGACCCAGTACTTC.

The CDR3: CASSQILGVETQYF. The CDR3 DNA sequence: TGTGCCAGCAGCCAGATTCTAGGGGTAGAGACCCAGTACTTC. The gene calls are TRBV3-1 and TRBJ2-5; tentatively, D is TRBD1 (5 bases). CDR3 length equals 14 residues. Between the trimmed V and J ends, which lost 3 bases and 4 bases, there was a span of 12 bases. The germline V gene encodes CDR1 LGHDT and CDR2 YNNKEL (reference sequence).

The chain links TRBV15 to TRBJ1-3; D call uncertain. V gave up 0 bases and J gave up 4 bases, with 4 bases separating them. Germline V gene sequence: CDR1 LNHNV, CDR2 YYDKDF (reference sequence). The length of the CDR3 is 13 residues. CDR3 in DNA: TGTGCCACCAGCAGAGATGCAGGAAACACCATATATTTT. Amino acids: CATSRDAGNTIYF.

This clonotype was seen only a few times. The genes are TRBV28 and TRBJ2-7; tentatively, D is TRBD2 (6 bases). The germline V and J ends were trimmed by 8 bases and 0 bases, with 14 bases remaining between them. In germline, CDR1 is MDHEN, CDR2 SYDVKM. CDR3 length: 14 residues. The CDR3 DNA reads TGTGCCAGCGGCGGGGCAGGCAGCTCCTACGAGCAGTACGTC. Its protein is CASGGAGSSYEQYV.

The chain joins TRBV7-2 to TRBJ2-3; D is perhaps TRBD2 (5 bases). The V gene's germline CDR1 is SGHTA and CDR2 FQGNSA. With 5 bases removed from V and 5 bases from J, the gap between germline ends came to 17 bases. This CDR3 has 15 residues. The CDR3 nucleotides are TGTGCCAGCAGCCGCATAAGGGAGAGGGTAGATACGCAGTATTTT. Amino acid sequence: CASSRIRERVDTQYF. The full variable domain, in which reference TRBV7-2 and TRBJ2-3 provide the parts outside the CDR3, is GAGVSQSPSNKVTEKGKDVELRCDPISGHTALYWYRQSLGQGLEFLIYFQGNSAPDKSGLPSDRFSAERTGGSVSTLTIQRTQQEDSAVYLCASSRIRERVDTQYFGPGTRLTVL.

The chain combines TRBV7-9 with TRBJ2-6; no clear D. V lost 1 base and J 5 bases, leaving 9 bases between the germline ends. This CDR3 has 15 amino acids. The germline V gene encodes CDR1 SEHNR and CDR2 FQNEAQ (reference sequence). In DNA form, the CDR3 reads TGTGCCAGCAGCTTAGACCCATTGCGGGCCAACGTCCTGACTTTC. Protein product: CASSLDPLRANVLTF.

This clonotype showed up many times. The chain is built from TRBV12-3 or TRBV12-4 and TRBJ1-1, with D unclear. V was shortened by 6 bases and J by 0 bases, with 14 bases between the two germline ends. The CDR3 spans 15 residues. The CDR3 sequence is CASRPELRMNTEAFF. DNA for the CDR3: TGTGCCAGCAGACCCGAATTGCGGATGAACACTGAAGCTTTCTTT.

This clonotype has a handful of counts. V usage is TRBV5-1 and J usage is TRBJ2-1, with TRBD1 as a possible D gene (7 bases). From germline, CDR1 is SGHRS and CDR2 YFSETQ. The CDR3 has 14 residues. V lost 4 bases and J 5 bases, leaving 13 bases between the germline ends. The CDR3 sequence: CASSAGQPHNEQFF. CDR3 in DNA: TGCGCCAGCAGCGCGGGACAGCCCCACAATGAGCAGTTCTTC.